A single sample gave rise to the 20 T cell receptor beta chains below, sequenced in a study of blood T cell repertoires in COVID-19. Using immunoSEQ multiplex PCR, the repertoire was profiled, and TCRdb retains in-frame clones only, with some absent. This sample has under 200,000 clones, with almost 85% found just once. Sequenced input: peripheral blood. These receptors came from an elderly woman with COVID-19, enrolled during active disease.

The chain combines TRBV11-3 with TRBJ2-7; TRBD1 is a possible D gene (6 bases). Germline CDR1 is SGHNT and CDR2 is YENEEA. Trimming took off 5 bases at V and 1 base at J, with 12 bases between the two ends. CDR3 length equals 14 residues. CDR3: CASSPTTGSYEQYF. In DNA form, the CDR3 reads TGTGCCAGCAGCCCAACGACAGGTTCCTACGAGCAGTACTTC.

J is TRBJ1-1 and V is TRBV24-1; 12 bases align to TRBD1. The CDR3 totals 12 residues. The ends lost 7 bases at V and 8 bases at J; junction bases unmatched: 1. Looked up from germline, CDR1 is KGHDR and CDR2 is SFDVKD. As DNA, the CDR3 is TGTGCCACCAGCGGGACAGGGGGCGAAGCTTTCTTT. Its translation: CATSGTGGEAFF.

This clone was recorded a few times. This sequence joins TRBV3-1 (or the pseudogene TRBV3-2) and TRBJ1-3; D gene uncertain. The CDR3 totals 12 residues. V was pared by 7 bases and J by 3 bases, with 7 bases between. Germline V gene data show CDR1 as LGHDT and CDR2 as YNNKEL (reference sequence). In DNA form, the CDR3 reads TGTGCCAGCACCCAGCGTGGAAACACCATATATTTT. It is translated as CASTQRGNTIYF.

V gene TRBV7-9 combines with J gene TRBJ1-4, with 9 bases identical to TRBD1. The CDR3 consists of 14 residues. The V gene end was trimmed by 7 bases and the J gene end by 8 bases; junction bases not matched to a gene: 8. Germline V gives CDR1 SEHNR, CDR2 FQNEAQ (reference sequence). The CDR3 DNA reads as TGTGCCAGCACCAGGACAGGGGAAAGCGAAAAACTGTTTTTT. Residues: CASTRTGESEKLFF. The variable domain in full, completed from reference TRBV7-9 and TRBJ1-4, reads DTGVSQNPRHKITKRGQNVTFRCDPISEHNRLYWYRQTLGQGPEFLTYFQNEAQLEKSRLLSDRFSAERPKGSFSTLEIQRTEQGDSAMYLCASTRTGESEKLFFGSGTQLSVL.

This chain connects TRBV7-3 to TRBJ2-3; maybe TRBD2 (7 bases). The CDR3 runs 14 residues. Germline V lookup: CDR1 SGHTA, CDR2 FQGTGA. The V gene lost 1 base and the J gene lost 4 bases, with 9 bases spanning the gap. The chain's CDR3 is CASSLSGGADTQYF. The CDR3 DNA reads as TGTGCCAGCAGCTTAAGCGGGGGCGCAGATACGCAGTATTTT.

The chain recombines TRBV19 with TRBJ1-2; TRBD1 matches at 8 bases. The CDR3 totals 12 residues. Germline-derived CDR1 and CDR2 are LNHDA and SQIVND (reference sequence). After removal of 8 bases from V and 4 bases from J, the junction contained 3 bases not matched to a gene. The CDR3 nucleotides read TGTGCCAGTCGGGACAGGTTCTATGGCTACACCTTC. It is translated as CASRDRFYGYTF.

V and J are TRBV4-1 and TRBJ2-1; a weak D match, TRBD1 (6 bases). With 5 bases removed from V and 10 bases from J, the gap between germline ends came to 24 bases. The CDR3 is 16 amino acids. Looked up from germline, CDR1 is MGHRA and CDR2 is YSYEKL. In DNA, the CDR3 is TGCGCCAGCAGCAAGAGAACAGGGTCCCCAGAGATAGAGCAGTTCTTC. It encodes CASSKRTGSPEIEQFF.

The chain has TRBV10-3 and TRBJ1-6; D gene ambiguous. Germline values: CDR1 ENHRY, CDR2 SYGVKD. The CDR3 extends over 13 amino acids. V lost 4 bases to trimming and J lost 9 bases, with 10 bases between them. CDR3: CAISAAEVSPLHF. For the CDR3, the DNA is TGTGCCATCAGTGCAGCGGAAGTTTCACCCCTCCACTTT.

This sequence joins TRBV2 and TRBJ2-7; D is possibly TRBD2 (5 bases). Trimming left V 6 bases short and J 7 bases short, with 19 bases between. Germline-derived CDR1 and CDR2 are SNHLY and FYNNEI. CDR3 length: 14 amino acids. Written as DNA, the CDR3 is TGTGCCAGCAGCCGTGACTACCCGTCCGGGGAGCAGTACTTC. Translating gives CASSRDYPSGEQYF.

V usage is TRBV11-2 and J usage is TRBJ2-1, with 9 bases fitting TRBD2. The junction had 19 bases not matched to a gene; V was cut back by 7 bases and J by 6 bases. The CDR3 is made up of 18 amino acids. Germline CDR1 and CDR2: SGHAT and FQNNGV. CDR3 residues: CASTQTLPGGREGNEQFF. The CDR3 DNA follows: TGTGCCAGCACCCAGACTTTACCCGGGGGGCGGGAGGGCAATGAGCAGTTCTTC.

This clone was seen a few times. V is TRBV9 and J is TRBJ2-7, with TRBD2 identical over 8 bases. With V trimmed by 0 bases and J by 5 bases, 7 bases remained unmatched. The germline V gene has CDR1 SGDLS and CDR2 YYNGEE. CDR3 length: 15 residues. This chain's CDR3 is CASSVDSGSFDEQYF. The DNA for the CDR3 is TGTGCCAGCAGCGTAGACAGCGGGAGTTTCGACGAGCAGTACTTC.

This clone was seen more than once but under ten times. This rearrangement joins TRBV12-5 to TRBJ1-1; D possibly corresponds to TRBD1 (6 bases). CDR3 length: 16 amino acids. Germline loops: CDR1 LGHNT, CDR2 FRNRAP. Deletions cut 2 bases from V and 2 bases from J, with 15 bases between. The CDR3 loop is CASGLTTGGRNTEAFF. The CDR3 DNA reads as TGTGCTAGTGGTTTGACGACAGGCGGGCGAAACACTGAAGCTTTCTTT.

The rearrangement uses TRBV9 and TRBJ2-1, with TRBD2 matching over 9 bases. The junction had 12 bases not matched to a gene; V was cut back by 5 bases and J by 9 bases. Germline values: CDR1 SGDLS, CDR2 YYNGEE. The CDR3 is 15 amino acids. Written as DNA, the CDR3 is TGTGCCAGCAGATTAGAGGTAGCGGGGGACGGTGAGCAGTTCTTC. Translating it yields CASRLEVAGDGEQFF.

The rearrangement joins TRBV19 to TRBJ1-5; 8 bases line up with TRBD1. CDR3 length equals 18 residues. The V gene end was trimmed by 6 bases and the J gene end by 1 base; junction bases not matched to a gene: 14. The germline CDR1 and CDR2 sequences are LNHDA and SQIVND (reference sequence). The CDR3 DNA is TGTGCCAGTAGCCCTCACGGACAGGGCTTCGGGAGCAATCAGCCCCAGCATTTT. Residues: CASSPHGQGFGSNQPQHF.

V and J are TRBV5-1 and TRBJ1-5, with no clear D. The CDR3 runs to 15 residues. Germline V lookup: CDR1 SGHRS, CDR2 YFSETQ. V lost 0 bases and J lost 10, with 17 bases in between. In DNA form, the CDR3 reads TGCGCCAGCAGCTTGGTTGGGCCACATTCGGCCCCCCAGCATTTT. It encodes CASSLVGPHSAPQHF.

The V and J genes are TRBV3-1 (or the pseudogene TRBV3-2) and TRBJ1-4, with 9 bases matching TRBD1. The length of the CDR3 is 15 residues. From germline, CDR1 is LGHDT and CDR2 YNNKEL (reference sequence). The V and J ends lost 4 bases and 3 bases, in that order; junction bases with no gene match: 3. CDR3 protein: CASSRDRVSNEKLFF. The CDR3 bases are TGTGCCAGCAGCCGGGACAGGGTTTCTAATGAAAAACTGTTTTTT.

The V gene is TRBV9, the J gene TRBJ1-2; D gene ambiguous. V was pared by 4 bases and J by 3 bases, with 10 bases between. The V gene's germline CDR1 is SGDLS and CDR2 YYNGEE. This CDR3 has 13 residues. This CDR3 is CASSSRGYYGYTF. CDR3 bases: TGTGCCAGCAGCTCCCGCGGATACTATGGCTACACCTTC.

The chain joins TRBV5-4 to TRBJ2-3, with D hard to call. The V gene lost 2 bases and the J gene lost 2 bases, with 9 bases spanning the gap. The CDR3 contains 14 residues. Germline V lookup: CDR1 SGHNT, CDR2 YYREEE (reference sequence). The CDR3 DNA reads TGTGCCAGCAGCTTAAGTAGATCCACAGATACGCAGTATTTT. Translation gives CASSLSRSTDTQYF.

CDR3 DNA sequence: TGTGCCAGCAGACGCCCTGGACAGGATAACAATGAGCAGTTCTTC. Amino acids: CASRRPGQDNNEQFF. V and J are TRBV3-1 (or the pseudogene TRBV3-2) and TRBJ2-1; TRBD1 agrees at 7 bases. The germline CDR1 and CDR2 sequences are LGHDT and YNNKEL (reference sequence). CDR3 length: 15 amino acids. The V gene end was trimmed by 6 bases and the J gene end by 5 bases; junction bases not matched to a gene: 10.

The chain carries TRBV9 and TRBJ2-2, with 16 bases fitting TRBD2. The CDR3 contains 19 residues. Per germline, CDR1 SGDLS and CDR2 YYNGEE. V gave up 2 bases and J gave up 7 bases; unmatched junction bases: 11. The CDR3 DNA follows: TGTGCCAGCAGCGTGGGGGGACTAGCGGGAGGGCCTAGCGGCGGGGAGCTGTTTTTT. It codes for CASSVGGLAGGPSGGELFF.